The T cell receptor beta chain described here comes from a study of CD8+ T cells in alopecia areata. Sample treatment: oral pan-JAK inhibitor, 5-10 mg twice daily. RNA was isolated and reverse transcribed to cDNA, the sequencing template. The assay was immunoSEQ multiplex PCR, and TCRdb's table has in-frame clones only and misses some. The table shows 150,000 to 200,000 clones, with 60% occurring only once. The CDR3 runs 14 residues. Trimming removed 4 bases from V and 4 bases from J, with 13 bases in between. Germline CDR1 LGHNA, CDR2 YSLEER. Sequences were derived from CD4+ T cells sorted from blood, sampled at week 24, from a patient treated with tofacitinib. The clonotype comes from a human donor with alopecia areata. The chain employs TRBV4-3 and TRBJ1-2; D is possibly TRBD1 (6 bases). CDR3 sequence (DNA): TGCGCCAGCAGCCCGGGGGGGCCTTCCTATGGCTACACCTTC. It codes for CASSPGGPSYGYTF.